This TCR beta chain was identified in a study of blood T cells in healthy people across ages (dated by TCRdb to the mid-2010s). Looking at the study overall: In model experiments, roughly one uniquely barcoded TCR beta cDNA molecule per two T cells was captured by template switching. To track age-related changes in TCR beta repertoire diversity, the study relied on deep sequencing normalized with unique cDNA molecular identifiers. Four age groups were formed from the donors: young (average approximately 15 years), middle-aged (approximately 39), aged (62) and long-lived (approximately 78). To avoid experimental bias, donors of different ages were distributed randomly across sequencing lanes. Two additional independent replicas of 1 million unique cDNA reads from the same blood draw were analyzed for two donors (one aged 18 to 30 and one aged 80 or older).

Notes on this clonotype: Its cognate antigen has yet to be identified. There are no base qualities to consult, and no much larger clone falls within one base.

Overall study results and their limits: Observed TCR beta diversity per million T cells fell roughly linearly with age, and a significant reduction was already apparent by age around 44. There was a strong correlation between observed TCR beta diversity and the percentage of naive T cells measured by flow cytometry. Estimates of total diversity from one million sequenced T cells were regarded as lower bounds and underestimates. Because profiling used bulk unsorted PBMCs, naive and antigen-experienced compartments could not be compared conclusively. The long-lived group showed more naive CD4+ T cells, fewer expanded clones and increased TCR diversity than the aged group, suggesting age selection. The CMV infection status of donors was not known, potentially confounding age-related changes in expanded clonotypes.

The donors were 40 or so Caucasian individuals from Russia, aged about 6 to 100 years, who were systemically healthy. About 9.8 milliliters of peripheral blood were drawn from each donor into EDTA-treated Vacutainer tubes. Ficoll-Paque density-gradient centrifugation was used to isolate PBMCs, with at least 6.5 million per sample. Trizol reagent was used to extract total RNA from the PBMCs, yielding at least 5.5 micrograms per sample. For every donor, an aliquot of PBMCs went through flow cytometry to measure the percentages of naive CD45RAhigh/CD27high T cells. Library preparation employed 5' RACE. Sequencing used an Illumina HiSeq 2500. The second PCR ran for roughly 6 to 11 cycles and used a J-beta primer mix along with a sample-barcoded 5' primer. A template-switch 5' adaptor carrying 12 random nucleotides introduced a unique molecular identifier onto each TCR beta cDNA molecule. Each sample yielded at least 3 million CDR3-containing paired-end reads. First-strand cDNA was synthesized from all RNA with the Mint cDNA synthesis kit, primed by a TRBC-specific oligonucleotide. All cDNA was treated with uracil-DNA glycosylase and then went through a first 18-cycle PCR with the universal primers M1SS and BC2_uni_R. The authors' pipeline ran thus. For normalization, 1 million high-quality reads, each with a distinct molecular identifier, were randomly selected from each sample. Instead of being binned into consensus sequences, reads that shared molecular identifiers were thrown out. MiTCR, set to a Q25 quality threshold and the strictest error-elimination algorithm, was used for CDR3 identification, clonotype clustering and error correction. A nonparametric unseen species model using Euler transformation provided a lower-bound estimate of total TCR beta diversity. TCRdb reanalyzed the raw reads on its own, using fastp at Q25 for trimming and MiXCR for clone calling, and kept in-frame beta chains. Entries are consolidated by CDR3 protein sequence, retaining the most common genes and DNA. The V and J calls were not made by the authors but by TCRdb's processing. This sample has under 1,000,000 distinct CDR3 sequences in its table, and 46% of those were observed once. The ten largest clones capture about a sixth of the sample.

The sample consisted of blood. The clonotype comes from a man aged 80 or over in good health.

CDR3 region: CASSLEGTSGSAEQFF. The nucleotides are TGTGCCAGCAGCTTAGAGGGGACTAGCGGGAGCGCTGAGCAGTTCTTC. The V gene is TRBV7-8 and the J gene is TRBJ2-1; TRBD2 lines up with 14 middle nucleotides. The germline V gene gives CDR1 as SGHVS and CDR2 as FQNEAQ. Measured from the cysteine to the phenylalanine, the CDR3 is 16 residues long. Only the CDR3 region is kept as DNA, spanning 48 bases read in frame from base 1. V ends up 1 base short and J 9 bases short, with an unmatched junction base count of 5.